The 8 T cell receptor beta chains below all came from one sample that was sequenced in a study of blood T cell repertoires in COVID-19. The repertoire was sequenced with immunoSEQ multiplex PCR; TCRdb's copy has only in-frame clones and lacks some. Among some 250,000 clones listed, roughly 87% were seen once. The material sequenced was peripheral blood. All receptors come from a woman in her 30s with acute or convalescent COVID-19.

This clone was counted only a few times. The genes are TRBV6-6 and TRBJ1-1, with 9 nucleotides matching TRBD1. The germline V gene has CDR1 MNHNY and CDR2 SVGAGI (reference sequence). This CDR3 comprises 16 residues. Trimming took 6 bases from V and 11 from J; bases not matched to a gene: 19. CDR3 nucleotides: TGTGCCAGCAGCTACGGCGAGGGACAGGGCCGTAATGGGGCTTTCTTT. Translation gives CASSYGEGQGRNGAFF.

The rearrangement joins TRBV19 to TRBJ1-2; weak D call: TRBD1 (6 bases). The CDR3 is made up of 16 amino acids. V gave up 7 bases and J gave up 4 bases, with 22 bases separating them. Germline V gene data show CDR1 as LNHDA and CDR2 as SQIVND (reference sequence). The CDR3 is CASTILGGGVGYGYTF. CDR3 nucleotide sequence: TGTGCCAGTACTATCTTAGGGGGGGGAGTCGGCTATGGCTACACCTTC.

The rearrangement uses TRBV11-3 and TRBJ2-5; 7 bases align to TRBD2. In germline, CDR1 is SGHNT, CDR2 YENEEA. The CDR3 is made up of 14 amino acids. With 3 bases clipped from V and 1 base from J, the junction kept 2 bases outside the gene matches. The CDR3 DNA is TGTGCCAGCAGCTTGACTAGCTTCCAAGAGACCCAGTACTTC. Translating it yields CASSLTSFQETQYF.

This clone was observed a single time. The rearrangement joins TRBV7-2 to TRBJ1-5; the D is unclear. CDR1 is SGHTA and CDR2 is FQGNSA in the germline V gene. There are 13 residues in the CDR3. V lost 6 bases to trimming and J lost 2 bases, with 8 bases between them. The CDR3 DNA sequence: TGTGCCAGCAGTCGGTATGGCAATCAGCCCCAGCATTTT. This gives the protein CASSRYGNQPQHF.

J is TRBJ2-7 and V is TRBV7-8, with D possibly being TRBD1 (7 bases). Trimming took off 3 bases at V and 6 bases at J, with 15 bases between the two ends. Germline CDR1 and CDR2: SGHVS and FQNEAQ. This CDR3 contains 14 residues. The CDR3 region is CASSFAGGRSEQYF. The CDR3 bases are TGTGCCAGCAGCTTTGCAGGGGGGCGTAGCGAGCAGTACTTC.

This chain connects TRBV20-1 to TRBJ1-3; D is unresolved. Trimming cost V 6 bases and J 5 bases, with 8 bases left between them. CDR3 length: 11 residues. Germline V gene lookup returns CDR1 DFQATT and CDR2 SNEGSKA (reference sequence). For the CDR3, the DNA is TGCAGTGCAGGACTCAGAAACACCATATATTTT. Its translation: CSAGLRNTIYF.

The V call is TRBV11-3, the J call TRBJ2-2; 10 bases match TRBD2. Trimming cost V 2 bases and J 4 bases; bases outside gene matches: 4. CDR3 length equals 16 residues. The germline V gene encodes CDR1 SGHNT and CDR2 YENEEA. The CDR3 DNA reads TGTGCCAGCAGCTTACTACTAGCGGGACTCACCGGGGAGCTGTTTTTT. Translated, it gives CASSLLLAGLTGELFF.

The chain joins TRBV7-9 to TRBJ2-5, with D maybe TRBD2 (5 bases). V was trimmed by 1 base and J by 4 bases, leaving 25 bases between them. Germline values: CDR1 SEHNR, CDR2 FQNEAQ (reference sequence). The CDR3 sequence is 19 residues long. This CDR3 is CASSLGRTGILYEAETQYF. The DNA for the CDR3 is TGTGCCAGCAGCTTAGGACGGACTGGGATTCTTTACGAAGCAGAGACCCAGTACTTC.